Following are 31 T cell receptor beta chains from one sample sequenced in a study of T-cell memory formation after mild COVID-19. From the 5' RACE reads, TCRdb called clonotypes with MiXCR, one entry per CDR3 protein. Altogether 40,000 to 55,000 distinct CDR3 sequences are present, 7.3% being singletons, with the ten largest covering 1.4% to 1.5%. The specimen sequenced was PBMCs or a T cell subset sorted from them (not recorded which). All receptors come from a man between 18 and 35 years old who had mild COVID-19 (a few samples of this study predate the infection). Cell type and time point are not known.

This clonotype was seen many times. V and J are TRBV7-6 and TRBJ2-2; the D is unclear. Germline loops: CDR1 SGHVS, CDR2 FNYEAQ. The CDR3 consists of 16 residues. V dropped 2 bases and J dropped 0 bases, with 10 bases sitting between them. As DNA, the CDR3 is TGTGCCAGCAGCTTATACAGCAGCACGAACACCGGGGAGCTGTTTTTT. Its translation is CASSLYSSTNTGELFF.

The V call is TRBV7-2, the J call TRBJ2-7; TRBD2 matches 8 bases. With 1 base clipped from V and 2 bases from J, the junction kept 7 bases outside the gene matches. The CDR3 is 16 residues long. The germline V gene has CDR1 SGHTA and CDR2 FQGNSA. The CDR3 sequence: CASSLDSRGVTYEQYF. In DNA, the CDR3 is TGTGCCAGCAGCTTAGACTCGCGGGGGGTAACCTACGAGCAGTACTTC.

This clonotype was seen at least ten times. CDR3 loop: CASSPSLGQGGYEQYF. In DNA, the CDR3 is TGTGCCAGCTCACCATCGCTAGGGCAGGGAGGCTACGAGCAGTACTTC. The chain combines TRBV18 with TRBJ2-7, with D perhaps TRBD2 (6 bases). Trimming stripped 2 bases from V and 3 bases from J, with 17 bases between. CDR3 length: 16 residues. Germline V gives CDR1 KGHSH, CDR2 LQKENI.

The gene calls are TRBV5-6 and TRBJ1-1; D may be TRBD1 (6 bases). V was pared by 3 bases and J by 1 base, with 10 bases between. Germline CDR1 SGHDT, CDR2 YYEEEE. The CDR3 is 14 amino acids. CDR3 amino acids: CASSWGHSNTEAFF. CDR3 sequence (DNA): TGTGCCAGCAGCTGGGGACATTCGAACACTGAAGCTTTCTTT.

This clonotype was detected a few times. The chain recombines TRBV5-1 with TRBJ1-1; no clear D. The ends were cut back, 1 base at V and 6 bases at J, with 10 bases in the middle. CDR3 length: 13 amino acids. The germline CDR1 and CDR2 sequences are SGHRS and YFSETQ. CDR3 in DNA: TGCGCCAGCAGCTTGATTTCAGGCGCTGAAGCTTTCTTT. Translating it yields CASSLISGAEAFF. The full variable domain, with the rest looked up from reference TRBV5-1 and TRBJ1-1, is KAGVTQTPRYLIKTRGQQVTLSCSPISGHRSVSWYQQTPGQGLQFLFEYFSETQRNKGNFPGRFSGRQFSNSRSEMNVSTLELGDSALYLCASSLISGAEAFFGQGTRLTVV.

The CDR3 region has the DNA TGTGCCAGCAGTTTCCCGGGACAGGGGAACACTGAAGCTTTCTTT. This sequence encodes CASSFPGQGNTEAFF. V is TRBV28 and J is TRBJ1-1; TRBD1 matches at 9 bases. The CDR3 extends over 15 amino acids. J lost 1 base, V lost 3 bases, and 3 bases had no gene match. Germline V gene sequence: CDR1 MDHEN, CDR2 SYDVKM.

The CDR3 region has the DNA TGTAGCAATCAGCCCCAGCATTTT. As protein: CSNQPQHF. The chain employs TRBV15 and TRBJ1-5; D uncertain. The CDR3 is made up of 8 amino acids. Per the germline V gene, CDR1 is LNHNV and CDR2 is YYDKDF (reference sequence).

The chain couples TRBV6-2 or TRBV6-3 to TRBJ1-5; D is possibly TRBD1 (5 bases). Trimming pared 8 bases from V and 10 bases from J, leaving 18 bases between. There are 13 residues in the CDR3. Looked up from germline, CDR1 is MNHEY and CDR2 is SVGEGT. The CDR3 DNA follows: TGTGCCAGCGGCCTCCAAGGGCAGGGACCCCAGCATTTT. This encodes CASGLQGQGPQHF.

This chain connects TRBV7-2 to TRBJ1-2; D gene uncertain. Germline V gene sequence: CDR1 SGHTA, CDR2 FQGNSA. The CDR3 contains 14 residues. Trimming removed 0 bases at V and 8 bases at J, with 13 bases between. Here the CDR3 DNA reads TGTGCCAGCAGCTTAGCTCCATCAGAAGGGGGCTACACCTTC. Amino acids: CASSLAPSEGGYTF.

This chain links TRBV14 with TRBJ2-1, with D unresolved. The CDR3 consists of 15 residues. Germline V gene lookup returns CDR1 SGHDN and CDR2 FVKESK. V lost 3 bases to trimming and J lost 8 bases, with 17 bases between them. CDR3 sequence: CASSHGFAHIDEQFF. Written as DNA, the CDR3 is TGTGCCAGCAGCCACGGATTCGCGCATATAGATGAGCAGTTCTTC.

This clonotype has just a few counts. The rearrangement uses TRBV7-3 and TRBJ2-1; 12 positions match TRBD2. Unmatched junction bases numbered 6, after V lost 5 bases and J lost 7 bases. CDR1 SGHTA and CDR2 FQGTGA come from the germline V gene. This CDR3 is 15 amino acids long. The CDR3 spells CASSPASGGANEQFF. In nucleotides, the CDR3 is TGTGCCAGCAGCCCGGCTAGCGGGGGGGCGAATGAGCAGTTCTTC.

The chain has TRBV6-1 and TRBJ1-2; TRBD1 agrees at 7 bases. CDR3 length equals 13 residues. CDR1 and CDR2 (germline): MNHNS, SASEGT. V gave up 3 bases and J gave up 6 bases; unmatched junction bases: 4. The CDR3 protein is CASSEAGGNGYTF. CDR3 sequence (DNA): TGTGCCAGCAGTGAGGCAGGGGGGAATGGCTACACCTTC.

This clonotype was picked up many times. The chain joins TRBV4-1 to TRBJ2-3; the match to TRBD1 covers 7 bases. Trimming took 0 bases from V and 2 from J; bases not matched to a gene: 5. The CDR3 is made up of 16 amino acids. In germline, CDR1 is MGHRA, CDR2 YSYEKL. The CDR3 sequence: CASSQEGQPNTDTQYF. CDR3 DNA sequence: TGCGCCAGCAGCCAAGAGGGACAGCCTAACACAGATACGCAGTATTTT.

A few counts support this clonotype. The chain employs TRBV12-3 or TRBV12-4 and TRBJ1-2; 8 bases align to TRBD1. The trim removed 5 bases at V and 6 bases at J, leaving 5 bases unmatched. This CDR3 comprises 13 residues. The CDR3 spells CASSLRGQDGYTF. CDR3 nucleotide sequence: TGTGCCAGCAGTCTCAGGGGGCAAGATGGCTACACCTTC.

This clonotype was detected only a few times. V gene TRBV5-1 combines with J gene TRBJ2-3; the D gene is possibly TRBD1 (6 bases). Germline V lookup: CDR1 SGHRS, CDR2 YFSETQ. This CDR3 is 15 amino acids long. Trimming shortened V by 4 bases and J by 3 bases, and 15 bases separated the two germline ends. The CDR3 spells CASSPGQKFTDTQYF. In DNA, the CDR3 is TGCGCCAGCAGCCCCGGACAGAAATTTACAGATACGCAGTATTTT.

There are many counts of this clonotype. The chain carries TRBV24-1 and TRBJ2-1; TRBD2 aligns across 8 bases. With V trimmed by 4 bases and J by 5 bases, 6 bases remained unmatched. In germline, CDR1 is KGHDR, CDR2 SFDVKD. This CDR3 has 15 residues. The CDR3 region has the DNA TGTGCCACCAGTGAAACCGGGACTAGACACAATGAGCAGTTCTTC. As protein: CATSETGTRHNEQFF.

V and J are TRBV9 and TRBJ1-6; 7 bases fit TRBD1. Germline CDR1 and CDR2: SGDLS and YYNGEE. The CDR3 extends over 16 amino acids. J was trimmed by 7 bases and V by 0 bases; bases with no gene match: 7. In DNA form, the CDR3 reads TGTGCCAGCAGCGTAGCTCCAGGGGGGCTCAATTCACCCCTCCACTTT. This codes for CASSVAPGGLNSPLHF.

This chain joins TRBV7-8 and TRBJ2-5, with TRBD1 identical over 11 bases. Per the germline V gene, CDR1 is SGHVS and CDR2 is FQNEAQ. J gave up 2 bases and V 3 bases, and 5 bases lay outside the gene matches. The CDR3 consists of 16 residues. In DNA, the CDR3 is TGTGCCAGCAGCTTGATGGGACAGGGGGGACAAGAGACCCAGTACTTC. Residues: CASSLMGQGGQETQYF.

This clonotype came up many times. The chain employs TRBV7-2 and TRBJ2-5; D possibly matches TRBD1 or TRBD2 (6 bases each). Trimming cost V 1 base and J 4 bases, with 16 bases left between them. Germline CDR1 reads SGHTA; CDR2 reads FQGNSA. This CDR3 has 16 residues. The CDR3 nucleotides read TGTGCCAGCAGCTTAGGCCGGGGGCGAGATGCAGAGACCCAGTACTTC. As protein: CASSLGRGRDAETQYF.

This clonotype has a handful of counts. The chain recombines TRBV4-3 with TRBJ2-6; D remains ambiguous. V was trimmed by 4 bases and J by 4 bases, leaving 8 bases between them. The CDR3 consists of 14 residues. CDR1 and CDR2 (germline): LGHNA, YSLEER. The CDR3 DNA follows: TGCGCCAGCAGCCGCAGCCCGGGGGCCAACGTCCTGACTTTC. This gives the protein CASSRSPGANVLTF.

This clonotype appeared a few times. The V gene is TRBV9, the J gene TRBJ2-7, with D possibly matching TRBD2 (6 bases). CDR1 is SGDLS, CDR2 YYNGEE, per germline. The V end was cut by 0 bases, the J end by 6 bases, with 22 bases between. CDR3 length: 17 amino acids. In DNA form, the CDR3 reads TGTGCCAGCAGCGTAGGACTCCCGGGACTGCCCCGGAGCGAGCAGTACTTC. Translated: CASSVGLPGLPRSEQYF.

This clonotype was found a few times. This sequence joins TRBV5-8 and TRBJ2-3, with D perhaps matching TRBD1 or TRBD2 (5 bases each). The CDR3 totals 14 residues. CDR1 and CDR2 from the germline V gene are SGHTS and YDEGEE. Trimming cost V 4 bases and J 6 bases, with 15 bases left between them. CDR3 in amino acids: CASSRDRPSDTQYF. The CDR3 DNA follows: TGTGCCAGCAGCCGGGACCGACCTTCGGATACGCAGTATTTT.

The chain has TRBV7-9 and TRBJ1-1; D may be TRBD1 (5 bases). The ends were cut back, 5 bases at V and 10 bases at J, with 17 bases in the middle. The germline V gene has CDR1 SEHNR and CDR2 FQNEAQ (reference sequence). This CDR3 spans 13 amino acids. The CDR3 is CASSRDDGQSAFF. CDR3 DNA: TGTGCCAGCAGCAGGGACGACGGCCAATCAGCTTTCTTT.

The chain has TRBV7-9 and TRBJ1-1; 7 bases line up with TRBD1. Germline values: CDR1 SEHNR, CDR2 FQNEAQ (reference sequence). The CDR3 spans 13 residues. Trimming took 7 bases from V and 6 from J; bases not matched to a gene: 8. The CDR3: CASIEGAGAEAFF. The CDR3 coding sequence is TGTGCCAGCATCGAGGGGGCCGGCGCTGAAGCTTTCTTT.

This clonotype occurred many times. This chain connects TRBV10-3 to TRBJ2-1; 9 bases fit TRBD2. The CDR3 has 16 residues. Germline trimming cut 3 bases from V and 5 bases from J; bases unmatched to any gene: 8. From germline, CDR1 is ENHRY and CDR2 SYGVKD. CDR3: CAISDPTLAGHNEQFF. Written as DNA, the CDR3 is TGTGCCATCAGTGATCCTACCCTAGCGGGGCACAATGAGCAGTTCTTC.

This clonotype was seen at least ten times. This sequence joins TRBV20-1 and TRBJ1-2; 8 bases are a match to TRBD1. Trimming took 6 bases from V and 5 from J; bases not matched to a gene: 11. CDR3 length equals 14 residues. CDR1 and CDR2 from the germline V gene are DFQATT and SNEGSKA (reference sequence). The CDR3 region has the DNA TGCAGTGCCAAACCCCCGGGACAGGCGTATGGCTACACCTTC. It translates to CSAKPPGQAYGYTF.

This clonotype appeared a few times. This sequence joins TRBV5-1 and TRBJ1-1; no reliable D call. The CDR3 extends over 15 amino acids. Germline loops: CDR1 SGHRS, CDR2 YFSETQ. The germline V and J ends were trimmed by 0 bases and 6 bases, with 15 bases remaining between them. This chain's CDR3 is CASSLEAGSNAEAFF. CDR3 nucleotide sequence: TGCGCCAGCAGCTTGGAGGCCGGATCAAACGCTGAAGCTTTCTTT.

This clonotype was picked up a small number of times. V usage is TRBV28 and J usage is TRBJ1-6; TRBD1 might be the D (5 bases). V was clipped by 7 bases and J by 8 bases, with 12 bases between them. The CDR3 length is 13 residues. Looked up from germline, CDR1 is MDHEN and CDR2 is SYDVKM. The CDR3 region has the DNA TGTGCCAGCAACAGGATCGGAGATTCACCCCTCCACTTT. This gives the protein CASNRIGDSPLHF.

This clonotype was found many times. This chain's CDR3 is CAISDRPGGDEQYV. The CDR3, as DNA: TGTGCCATCAGTGACAGGCCAGGGGGCGACGAGCAGTACGTC. The gene calls are TRBV10-3 and TRBJ2-7; 8 positions match TRBD1. V lost 3 bases to trimming and J lost 5 bases; unmatched junction nucleotides: 6. This CDR3 region has 14 residues. Germline V gives CDR1 ENHRY, CDR2 SYGVKD.

The table lists this clonotype with a few counts. V and J are TRBV6-5 and TRBJ2-3, with 11 bases identical to TRBD2. Per germline, CDR1 MNHEY and CDR2 SVGAGI. Unmatched junction bases numbered 6, after V lost 3 bases and J lost 1 base. This CDR3 region has 17 residues. This CDR3 reads CASSYIKTSGGTDTQYF. The CDR3 DNA reads as TGTGCCAGCAGTTATATAAAGACTAGCGGGGGCACAGATACGCAGTATTTT.

This clonotype has a handful of counts. The rearrangement links TRBV9 to TRBJ2-1; a weak D match, TRBD1 (5 bases). V was pared by 3 bases and J by 6 bases, with 13 bases between. From germline, CDR1 is SGDLS and CDR2 YYNGEE. The CDR3 totals 14 residues. The CDR3 region is CASSAGQGPNEQFF. CDR3 in DNA: TGTGCCAGCAGCGCCGGGCAGGGCCCCAATGAGCAGTTCTTC. Drawing the rest from reference TRBV9 and TRBJ2-1, the complete variable domain is DSGVTQTPKHLITATGQRVTLRCSPRSGDLSVYWYQQSLDQGLQFLIQYYNGEERAKGNILERFSAQQFPDLHSELNLSSLELGDSALYFCASSAGQGPNEQFFGPGTRLTVL.